Each of the 20 T cell receptor beta chains below was sequenced from the same sample in a study of cytomegalovirus exposure and HLA in healthy donors. In the PCR, 60 Vbeta and 13 Jbeta primers were used. TCRdb's table, derived via immunoSEQ multiplex PCR, lists solely in-frame clones and lacks some. There are 150,000 to 200,000 clones in the sample; around three quarters occur only once, and less than 1.2% lies in the top ten. The sample taken for sequencing was PBMCs. The receptor source for this set is a woman aged 40-49 years in good health and CMV-seronegative.

The rearrangement joins TRBV27 to TRBJ2-7, with 10 bases aligning to TRBD2. This CDR3 is 14 amino acids long. Germline CDR1 is MNHEY and CDR2 is SMNVEV (reference sequence). Trimming at V came to 3 bases and at J to 4 bases, leaving 3 bases not matched to a gene. The CDR3 DNA sequence: TGTGCCAGCAGTTTCCGGACTAGCGGTTACGAGCAGTACTTC. Its protein product is CASSFRTSGYEQYF.

This chain joins TRBV5-1 and TRBJ2-1; a weak D match, TRBD1 (6 bases). The CDR3 spans 14 residues. The germline gives CDR1 SGHRS, CDR2 YFSETQ. Trimming pared 1 base from V and 7 bases from J, leaving 12 bases between. The CDR3 DNA sequence: TGCGCCAGCAGCTTGCTAGGGGGAAGTAATGAGCAGTTCTTC. Residues: CASSLLGGSNEQFF.

The chain combines TRBV6-6 with TRBJ1-5, with TRBD1 as a possible D gene (5 bases). V gave up 2 bases and J gave up 3 bases, with 11 bases separating them. Per the germline V gene, CDR1 is MNHNY and CDR2 is SVGAGI (reference sequence). CDR3 length: 15 amino acids. The CDR3 here is CASSYIQGFNQPQHF. The CDR3 DNA follows: TGTGCCAGCAGTTACATCCAGGGTTTCAATCAGCCCCAGCATTTT.

The chain carries TRBV28 and TRBJ2-1; the D gene is possibly TRBD1 (5 bases). Trimming cost V 5 bases and J 11 bases, with 13 bases left between them. The CDR3 runs 12 residues. CDR1 and CDR2 (germline): MDHEN, SYDVKM. The chain's CDR3 is CASSLRTPKQFF. The CDR3 region has the DNA TGTGCCAGCAGTCTGAGGACACCGAAGCAGTTCTTC.

V and J are TRBV6-6 and TRBJ1-5, with D maybe TRBD1 (5 bases). Trimming stripped 2 bases from V and 2 bases from J, with 10 bases between. This CDR3 has 15 residues. From germline, CDR1 is MNHNY and CDR2 SVGAGI (reference sequence). The DNA of the CDR3 is TGTGCCAGCAGTTACAGGGGCCAGGGCAATCAGCCCCAGCATTTT. This sequence encodes CASSYRGQGNQPQHF.

This rearrangement joins TRBV6-1 to TRBJ2-7; the D gene is possibly TRBD1 (8 bases). Germline lookup yields CDR1 MNHNS and CDR2 SASEGT. The CDR3 consists of 12 residues. V was pared by 9 bases and J by 7 bases, with 16 bases between. The CDR3 DNA sequence: TGTGCCAGTCCTACAGGGGGAGGGGAGCAGTACTTC. Protein sequence: CASPTGGGEQYF.

V gene TRBV7-6 combines with J gene TRBJ1-1; weak D call: TRBD1 (6 bases). This CDR3 spans 14 amino acids. Trimming cost V 6 bases and J 3 bases, with 14 bases left between them. Germline-derived CDR1 and CDR2 are SGHVS and FNYEAQ. The CDR3 protein is CASSSGVGDTEAFF. As DNA, the CDR3 is TGTGCCAGCAGTTCAGGGGTGGGGGACACTGAAGCTTTCTTT.

This clone has just one count. This chain links TRBV7-3 with TRBJ2-5; possible D gene TRBD2, 5 bases. Germline-derived CDR1 and CDR2 are SGHTA and FQGTGA. Trimming left V 5 bases short and J 2 bases short, with 9 bases between. The CDR3 covers 13 residues. The CDR3 region is CASSPPGQETQYF. DNA of the CDR3: TGTGCCAGCAGCCCACCGGGACAAGAGACCCAGTACTTC. Filled out from reference TRBV7-3 and TRBJ2-5, the complete variable domain reads GAGVSQTPSNKVTEKGKYVELRCDPISGHTALYWYRQSLGQGPEFLIYFQGTGAADDSGLPNDRFFAVRPEGSVSTLKIQRTERGDSAVYLCASSPPGQETQYFGPGTRLLVL.

This clone was seen once. J is TRBJ1-5 and V is TRBV6-5; D gene uncertain. V was cut by 5 bases and J by 6 bases, with 11 bases left in between. The CDR3 has 13 residues. CDR1 MNHEY and CDR2 SVGAGI come from the germline V gene. In DNA, the CDR3 is TGTGCCAGCAGTCCGCAAGGCGGTCAGCCCCAGCATTTT. Amino acids: CASSPQGGQPQHF.

This clone was observed a few times. This chain joins TRBV9 and TRBJ1-1; TRBD1 matches 11 bases. Trimming removed 5 bases from V and 5 bases from J; junction bases left unmatched: 5. CDR1 SGDLS and CDR2 YYNGEE come from the germline V gene. The length of the CDR3 is 14 residues. In DNA form, the CDR3 reads TGTGCCAGCAGTTGGGACAGGGGGGGGACTGAAGCTTTCTTT. It is translated as CASSWDRGGTEAFF. Together with reference TRBV9 and TRBJ1-1, the CDR3 gives the full variable domain: DSGVTQTPKHLITATGQRVTLRCSPRSGDLSVYWYQQSLDQGLQFLIQYYNGEERAKGNILERFSAQQFPDLHSELNLSSLELGDSALYFCASSWDRGGTEAFFGQGTRLTVV.

The V call is TRBV28, the J call TRBJ1-1; 8 bases line up with TRBD1. The V gene's germline CDR1 is MDHEN and CDR2 SYDVKM. CDR3 length: 16 amino acids. With V trimmed by 6 bases and J by 1 base, 10 bases remained unmatched. For the CDR3, the DNA is TGTGCCAGCAGCTCCATCCTACAGGGGGAGAACACTGAAGCTTTCTTT. Translating gives CASSSILQGENTEAFF.

V gene TRBV5-1 combines with J gene TRBJ2-1, with 10 bases identical to TRBD1. Germline V gene sequence: CDR1 SGHRS, CDR2 YFSETQ. The CDR3 sequence is 18 residues long. V gave up 0 bases and J gave up 0 bases; unmatched junction bases: 6. The CDR3 spells CASSLGRQGAPSYNEQFF. CDR3 nucleotides: TGCGCCAGCAGCTTGGGGAGACAGGGGGCTCCCTCCTACAATGAGCAGTTCTTC.

The rearrangement links TRBV14 to TRBJ1-3, with unresolved D. This CDR3 has 15 residues. Germline loops: CDR1 SGHDN, CDR2 FVKESK. Trimming cost V 3 bases and J 2 bases, with 11 bases left between them. This CDR3 is CASSHSYGAGNTIYF. DNA of the CDR3: TGTGCCAGCAGCCATTCGTACGGTGCTGGAAACACCATATATTTT.

With respect to this clone: Sequence at one end of the junction differs from germline and may be a read error. The chain couples TRBV7-7 to TRBJ2-5; 8 bases agree with TRBD1. Germline CDR1 reads SSHAT; CDR2 reads FNYEAQ (reference sequence). CDR3 length equals 13 residues. The DNA of the CDR3 is TGTGCTAGCAGCTTAGACAGGGGAGAGACCCAGTACTTC. Translating gives CASSLDRGETQYF.

This chain joins TRBV6-1 and TRBJ2-1; no clear D. The germline V gene encodes CDR1 MNHNS and CDR2 SASEGT. Trimming cost V 2 bases and J 0 bases, with 5 bases left between them. The CDR3 totals 14 residues. The CDR3 here is CASSELGSYNEQFF. The CDR3 DNA is TGTGCCAGCAGTGAACTCGGCTCCTACAATGAGCAGTTCTTC.

The chain uses TRBV11-3 and TRBJ2-7; TRBD2 aligns across 12 bases. V dropped 7 bases and J dropped 4; count of bases not matched to a gene: 11. The germline CDR1 and CDR2 sequences are SGHNT and YENEEA. This CDR3 has 16 residues. The CDR3 is CASTEGSSGRGYEQYF. The CDR3, as DNA: TGTGCCAGCACCGAGGGGTCTAGCGGGAGGGGGTACGAGCAGTACTTC.

V is TRBV7-8 and J is TRBJ2-2, with a possible D match to TRBD1 (6 bases). This CDR3 region has 15 residues. With 1 base removed from V and 5 bases from J, the gap between germline ends came to 11 bases. Germline loops: CDR1 SGHVS, CDR2 FQNEAQ. This CDR3 reads CASSLDPQGTGELFF. CDR3 nucleotide sequence: TGTGCCAGCAGCTTAGACCCCCAGGGGACCGGGGAGCTGTTTTTT.

V usage is TRBV19 and J usage is TRBJ2-1; 10 nucleotides line up with TRBD2. Looked up from germline, CDR1 is LNHDA and CDR2 is SQIVND (reference sequence). V shed 5 bases and J 7 bases; nucleotides not matched to a gene: 11. The CDR3 extends over 16 amino acids. For the CDR3, the DNA is TGTGCCAGTAGTCCTCTATCTAGCGGGAGTTTAAATGAGCAGTTCTTC. Translation: CASSPLSSGSLNEQFF.

CDR3 nucleotide sequence: TGTGCCAGCAGTCAGGGATTGGGGACTGAAGCTTTCTTT. This codes for CASSQGLGTEAFF. This chain connects TRBV2 to TRBJ1-1; D perhaps matches TRBD1 (5 bases). Per germline, CDR1 SNHLY and CDR2 FYNNEI. This CDR3 spans 13 amino acids. V was trimmed by 5 bases and J by 5 bases, leaving 12 bases between them.

V gene TRBV6-1 combines with J gene TRBJ2-7; 7 bases map to TRBD2. Germline CDR1 reads MNHNS; CDR2 reads SASEGT. CDR3 length: 14 amino acids. The junction had 3 bases not matched to a gene; V was cut back by 1 base and J by 3 bases. This CDR3 reads CASSEGTRFYEQYF. The CDR3 DNA sequence: TGTGCCAGCAGTGAAGGGACTAGATTCTACGAGCAGTACTTC.